This paragraph covers one T cell receptor (beta chain) sequence. Germline V gene data show CDR1 as ENHRY and CDR2 as SYGVKD. This CDR3 has 15 amino acids. V shed 3 bases and J 3 bases; nucleotides not matched to a gene: 4. In TCRdb, the reads were re-called with MiXCR into one record per CDR3 protein. The repertoire includes approximately 750,000 distinct CDR3 sequences, 35% of them detected once, and around 2.6% sits in the top ten. The data were taken from a study of T cell repertoires in cytomegalovirus infection. Study-wide context: CMV infection together with matching HLA type was indicated by public TCR beta signatures.

The chain employs TRBV10-3 and TRBJ2-7; 11 positions match TRBD1. The material sequenced was PBMCs. The clonotype originates from a human donor in good health (CMV status not recorded). Some clones in this sample may be carry-over from other donors' samples. For the CDR3, the DNA is TGTGCCATCAGTGAAGGACAGGGGGCACGCTACGAGCAGTACTTC. Its protein is CAISEGQGARYEQYF.